A selection of T cell receptor beta chains follows, all from one sample in a study of cytomegalovirus exposure and HLA in healthy donors. TCRdb's table, derived via immunoSEQ multiplex PCR, lists solely in-frame clones and lacks some. The sample shows around 90,000 clones, around two thirds of them seen only once. The sequencing sample was made of PBMCs. The source of these receptors is a woman in her 30s in good health and CMV-seropositive. Both conserved end residues are part of each CDR3.

v_call	j_call	cdr3_aa
TRBV6-6	TRBJ1-5	CASSKGQLSNQPQHF
TRBV30	.	CAWRYRAGEQYF
TRBV4-3	TRBJ1-2	CASSHLGGYGYTF
TRBV2	TRBJ1-1	CASSTTGGGTEAFF
TRBV28	TRBJ1-6	CASSSGGFYNSPLHF
TRBV7-2	TRBJ2-7	CASSLASLLNYEQYF
TRBV7-6	TRBJ2-1	CASSSYGGISYNEQFF
TRBV6-5	TRBJ1-1	CASSYSGQRLNTEAFF
TRBV21-1	TRBJ1-2	CASSKALEGKDRGMDGYTF
TRBV6-5	TRBJ1-5	CASSVTAGMDQPQHF
TRBV11-2	TRBJ2-2	CASRGRGSNTGELFF
TRBV4-2	TRBJ2-2	CASSQDTGVLSGELFF
TRBV6-1	TRBJ1-1	CASSEGGRSEAFF
TRBV2	.	CASTRDFYEQYF
TRBV4-2	TRBJ2-7	CASRPKIQGCEQYF
TRBV28	TRBJ1-4	CASRGPPTGFEKLFF
TRBV28	TRBJ1-6	CASRFQGNNSPLHF
TRBV15	TRBJ2-3	CATSLRGGWETDTQYF
TRBV6-5	TRBJ1-6	CASTLEGSYNSPLHF
TRBV19	TRBJ2-1	CASSIGTGGPLPNNEQFF
TRBV14	TRBJ2-1	CASKGHLEGQFF
TRBV7-8	TRBJ1-1	CASSRTVDRAPDTEAFF
TRBV4-1	TRBJ2-3	CASSPSGGTLTDTQYF
TRBV2	TRBJ1-1	CASSRQGMNTEAFF
TRBV12-5	TRBJ1-5	CASGLLPNQPQHF
TRBV6-5	TRBJ1-6	CASSYGSPGSPLHF
TRBV16	TRBJ2-7	CASSQLAGQGYEQYF
TRBV11-2	TRBJ1-5	CASSDGGGAYQPQHF
TRBV7-8	TRBJ1-1	CASSLEGAENTEAFF
TRBV28	TRBJ1-2	CASSLTGVNYGYTF
TRBV7-9	TRBJ1-2	CASTQNLGAGYTF
TRBV19	TRBJ2-7	CASTERSRSYEQYF
TRBV18	TRBJ1-6	CASSPGQGNSPLHF
TRBV6-5	TRBJ1-1	CASSYAPGVNTEAFF
TRBV25-1	TRBJ1-5	CASIPEGNSNQPQHF
TRBV4-1	TRBJ2-7	CASSQDLEGPSRNEQYF
TRBV27	TRBJ2-5	CATQPISGGFRETQYF
TRBV5-1	TRBJ2-7	CASSLAGDRYEQYF
TRBV5-5	TRBJ2-1	CASSSIGDLNEQFF
TRBV6-5	TRBJ1-5	CASSYSRVAQPQHF
TRBV5-1	TRBJ1-2	CASSLRTEAYGYTF
TRBV7-8	TRBJ2-3	CASSAGHIAGGPTDTQYF
TRBV13	TRBJ1-1	CASSYRTGIRSTEAFF
TRBV6-6	TRBJ2-7	CASSTPRDSSYEQYF